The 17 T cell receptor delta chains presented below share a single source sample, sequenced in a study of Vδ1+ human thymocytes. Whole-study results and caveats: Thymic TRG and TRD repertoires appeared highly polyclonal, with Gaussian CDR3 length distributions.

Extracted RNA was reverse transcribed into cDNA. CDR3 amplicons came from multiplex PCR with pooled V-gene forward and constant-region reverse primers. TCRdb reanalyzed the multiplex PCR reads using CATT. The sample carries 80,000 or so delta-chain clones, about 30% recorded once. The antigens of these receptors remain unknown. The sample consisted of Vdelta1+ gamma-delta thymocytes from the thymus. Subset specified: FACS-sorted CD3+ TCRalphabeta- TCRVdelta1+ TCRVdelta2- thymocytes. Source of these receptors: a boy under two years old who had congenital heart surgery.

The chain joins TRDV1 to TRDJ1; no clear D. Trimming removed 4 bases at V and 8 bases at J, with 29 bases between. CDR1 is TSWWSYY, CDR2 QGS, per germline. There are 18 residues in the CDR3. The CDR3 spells CALGVTFPHPLGAMKLIF. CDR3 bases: TGTGCTCTTGGGGTGACATTCCCCCACCCCTTGGGAGCGATGAAACTCATCTTT.

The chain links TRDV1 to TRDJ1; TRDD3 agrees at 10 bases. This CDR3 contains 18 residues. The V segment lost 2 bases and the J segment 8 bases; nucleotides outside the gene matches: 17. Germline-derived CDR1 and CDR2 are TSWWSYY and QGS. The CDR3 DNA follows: TGTGCTCTTGGGGAATCACCATCCGACTGGGGGATGCGGGGGAAACTCATCTTT. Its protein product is CALGESPSDWGMRGKLIF.

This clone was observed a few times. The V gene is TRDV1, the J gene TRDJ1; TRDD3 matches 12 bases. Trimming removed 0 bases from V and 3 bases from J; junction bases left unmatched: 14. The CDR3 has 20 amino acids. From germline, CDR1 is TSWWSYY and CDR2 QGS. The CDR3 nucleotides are TGTGCTCTTGGGGAACTCCCTGTCGTACTGGGGGATACTTTCGCCGATAAACTCATCTTT. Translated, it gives CALGELPVVLGDTFADKLIF.

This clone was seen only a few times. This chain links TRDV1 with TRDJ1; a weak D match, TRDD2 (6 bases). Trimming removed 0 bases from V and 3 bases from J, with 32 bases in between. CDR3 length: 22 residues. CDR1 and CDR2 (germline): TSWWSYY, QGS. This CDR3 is CALGELGQTFLLRSRIADKLIF. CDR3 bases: TGTGCTCTTGGGGAACTAGGACAAACATTCCTCCTACGAAGTAGGATAGCCGATAAACTCATCTTT.

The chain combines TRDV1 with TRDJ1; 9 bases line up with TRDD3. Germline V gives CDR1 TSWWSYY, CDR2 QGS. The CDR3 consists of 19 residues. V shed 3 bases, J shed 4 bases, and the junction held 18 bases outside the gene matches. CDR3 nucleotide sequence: TGTGCTCTTGGGGACATTCCTACGGTCTGGGGGATCGGAGACGATAAACTCATCTTT. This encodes CALGDIPTVWGIGDDKLIF.

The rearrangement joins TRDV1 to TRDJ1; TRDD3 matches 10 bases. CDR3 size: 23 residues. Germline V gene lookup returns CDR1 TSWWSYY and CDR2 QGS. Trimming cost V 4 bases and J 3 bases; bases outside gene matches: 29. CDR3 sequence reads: CALGVREELGFKDWGIPADKLIF. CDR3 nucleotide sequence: TGTGCTCTTGGGGTACGGGAGGAGTTGGGTTTTAAGGACTGGGGGATTCCAGCCGATAAACTCATCTTT.

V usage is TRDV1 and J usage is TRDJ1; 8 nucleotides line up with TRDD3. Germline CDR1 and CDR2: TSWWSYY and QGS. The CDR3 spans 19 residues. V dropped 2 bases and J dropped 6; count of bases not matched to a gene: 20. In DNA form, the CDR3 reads TGTGCTCTTGGGGAAACCGCAAACCGGACTGGGGGCCCGACTTATAAACTCATCTTT. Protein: CALGETANRTGGPTYKLIF.

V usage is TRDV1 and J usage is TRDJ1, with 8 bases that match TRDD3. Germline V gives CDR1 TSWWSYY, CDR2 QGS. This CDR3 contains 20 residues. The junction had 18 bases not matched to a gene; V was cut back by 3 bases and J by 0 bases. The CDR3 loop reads CALGDSSNFGGLTHTDKLIF. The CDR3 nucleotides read TGTGCTCTTGGGGATAGTTCCAACTTTGGGGGATTGACCCACACCGATAAACTCATCTTT.

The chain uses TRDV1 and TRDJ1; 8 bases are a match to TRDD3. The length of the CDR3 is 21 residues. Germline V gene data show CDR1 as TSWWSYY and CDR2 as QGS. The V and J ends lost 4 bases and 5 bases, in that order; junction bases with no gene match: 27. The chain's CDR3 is CALGGRRWGLTRDTQRDKLIF. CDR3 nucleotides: TGTGCTCTTGGGGGCCGCCGTTGGGGTCTTACAAGGGATACGCAAAGGGATAAACTCATCTTT.

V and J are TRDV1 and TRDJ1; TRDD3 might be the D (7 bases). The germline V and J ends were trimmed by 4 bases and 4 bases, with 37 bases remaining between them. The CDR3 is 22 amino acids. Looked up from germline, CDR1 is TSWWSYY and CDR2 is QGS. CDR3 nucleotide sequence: TGTGCTCTTGGGGGTAGCCTTCCCACGAGGGGCCTGACTGGGGTAATACGCGATAAACTCATCTTT. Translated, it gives CALGGSLPTRGLTGVIRDKLIF.

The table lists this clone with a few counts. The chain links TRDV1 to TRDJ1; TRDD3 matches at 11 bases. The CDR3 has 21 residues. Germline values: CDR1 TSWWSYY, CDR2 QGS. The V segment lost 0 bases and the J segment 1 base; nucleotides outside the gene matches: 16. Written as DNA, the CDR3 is TGTGCTCTTGGGGAACTAATTTGGCTTTTGGTGGGGGATACGGGCACCGATAAACTCATCTTT. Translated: CALGELIWLLVGDTGTDKLIF.

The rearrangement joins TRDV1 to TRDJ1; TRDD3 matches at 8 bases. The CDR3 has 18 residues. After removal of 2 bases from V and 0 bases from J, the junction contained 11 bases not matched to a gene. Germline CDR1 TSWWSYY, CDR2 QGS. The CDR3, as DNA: TGTGCTCTTGGGGAAATATGGCCCGTACTGGGGGACACCGATAAACTCATCTTT. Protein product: CALGEIWPVLGDTDKLIF.

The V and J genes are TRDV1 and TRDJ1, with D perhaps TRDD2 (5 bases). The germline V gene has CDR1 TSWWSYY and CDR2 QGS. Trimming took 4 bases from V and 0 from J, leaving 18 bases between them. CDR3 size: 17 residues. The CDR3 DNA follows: TGTGCTCTTGGGGGACTACGCCCTACTGTGTACACCGATAAACTCATCTTT. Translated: CALGGLRPTVYTDKLIF.

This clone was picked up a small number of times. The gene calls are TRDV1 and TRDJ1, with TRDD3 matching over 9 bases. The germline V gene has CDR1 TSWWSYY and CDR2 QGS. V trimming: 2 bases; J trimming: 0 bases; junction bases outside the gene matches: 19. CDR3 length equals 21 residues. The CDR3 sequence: CALGEWAPAFLAGGYTDKLIF. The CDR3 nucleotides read TGTGCTCTTGGGGAATGGGCGCCGGCCTTCCTCGCTGGGGGATACACCGATAAACTCATCTTT.

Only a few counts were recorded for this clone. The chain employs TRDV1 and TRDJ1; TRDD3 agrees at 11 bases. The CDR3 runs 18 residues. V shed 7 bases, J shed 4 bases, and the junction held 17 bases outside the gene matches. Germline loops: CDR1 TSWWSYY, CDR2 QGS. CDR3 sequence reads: CALVPSYNWGILRDKLIF. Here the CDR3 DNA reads TGTGCTCTTGTGCCTTCCTACAACTGGGGGATATTACGCGATAAACTCATCTTT.

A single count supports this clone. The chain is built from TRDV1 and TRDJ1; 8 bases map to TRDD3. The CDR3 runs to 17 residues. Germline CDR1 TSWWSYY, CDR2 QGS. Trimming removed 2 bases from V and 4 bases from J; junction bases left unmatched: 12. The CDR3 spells CALGEVLGANDSDKLIF. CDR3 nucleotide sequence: TGTGCTCTTGGGGAAGTACTGGGGGCCAACGACAGCGATAAACTCATCTTT.

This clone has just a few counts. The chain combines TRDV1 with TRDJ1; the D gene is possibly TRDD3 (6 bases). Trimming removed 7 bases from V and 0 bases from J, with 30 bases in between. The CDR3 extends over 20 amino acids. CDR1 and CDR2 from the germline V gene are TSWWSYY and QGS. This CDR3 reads CALVTYRSTSGGENTDKLIF. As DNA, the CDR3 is TGTGCTCTTGTGACATACCGTTCTACCTCGGGGGGAGAAAACACCGATAAACTCATCTTT.